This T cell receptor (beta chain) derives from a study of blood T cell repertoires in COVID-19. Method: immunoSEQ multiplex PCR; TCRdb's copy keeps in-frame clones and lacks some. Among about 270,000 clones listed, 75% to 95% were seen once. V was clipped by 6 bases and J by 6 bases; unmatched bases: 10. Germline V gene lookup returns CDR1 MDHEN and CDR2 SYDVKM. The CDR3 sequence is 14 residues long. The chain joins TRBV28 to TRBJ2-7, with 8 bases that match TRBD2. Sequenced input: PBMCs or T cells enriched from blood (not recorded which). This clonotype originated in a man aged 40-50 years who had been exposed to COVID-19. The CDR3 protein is CASRGFPGRVEQYF. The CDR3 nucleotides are TGTGCCAGCAGAGGGTTTCCCGGGAGGGTCGAGCAGTACTTC.